The present entry profiles one T cell receptor (beta chain) with its context. The data stem from a study of T cells after somatic rescue of genetic block. TCRdb's table, derived via immunoSEQ multiplex PCR, lists solely in-frame clones and lacks some. Among approximately 88,000 clones listed, about nine tenths were seen once. This sequence originates from a woman aged 18-29 years. Sequencing was carried out using peripheral blood mononuclear cells (PBMCs).

The CDR3 sequence: CASIFLFSSIGSSGNTIYF. The CDR3 DNA follows: TGTGCCAGTATTTTTCTTTTTTCCTCGATCGGGAGCTCTGGAAACACCATATATTTT. The rearrangement links TRBV19 to TRBJ1-3; D unclear. V dropped 7 bases and J dropped 0 bases, with 25 bases sitting between them. Germline assignment: CDR1 LNHDA and CDR2 SQIVND (reference sequence). The CDR3 sequence is 19 residues long.